A selection of T cell receptor beta chains follows, all from one sample in a study of blood T cell repertoires in COVID-19. This table comes from immunoSEQ multiplex PCR, and its TCRdb copy is limited to in-frame clones, with some not included. The data hold fewer than 110,000 clones, with roughly 87% observed a single time. Sequencing was performed on peripheral blood. The receptors were sampled from a woman older than 75 in a cohort sampled during active COVID-19. The CDR3 runs from the conserved cysteine through the conserved F or W. Fields, in order: D gene, clone size, V gene, J gene, CDR3 protein, CDR3 DNA. The D gene is left open where the match is weak. Clone size is stated in some rows and not others, as once, few, many or a class when expanded.

d_call: NA
clone_size: NA
v_call: TRBV7-2
j_call: TRBJ1-1
cdr3_aa: CASSPRGGEAFF
cdr3_nt: TGTGCCAGCAGCCCGAGGGGGGGTGAAGCTTTCTTT

d_call: NA
clone_size: NA
v_call: TRBV2
j_call: TRBJ2-3
cdr3_aa: CARGGEGGTDTQYF
cdr3_nt: TGTGCCAGGGGGGGAGAAGGGGGCACAGATACGCAGTATTTT

d_call: NA
clone_size: NA
v_call: TRBV28
j_call: TRBJ1-2
cdr3_aa: CASIGQDGYTF
cdr3_nt: TGTGCCAGCATAGGTCAGGATGGCTACACCTTC

d_call: NA
clone_size: many
v_call: TRBV19
j_call: TRBJ1-5
cdr3_aa: CASTDWGRSGGQPQHF
cdr3_nt: TGTGCCAGTACGGACTGGGGACGGTCGGGAGGGCAGCCCCAGCATTTT

d_call: TRBD1
clone_size: NA
v_call: TRBV19
j_call: TRBJ1-2
cdr3_aa: CASGTGHPRNYGYTF
cdr3_nt: TGTGCCAGCGGGACAGGGCACCCGCGTAACTATGGCTACACCTTC

d_call: TRBD1
clone_size: few
v_call: TRBV28
j_call: TRBJ2-4
cdr3_aa: CASRGAGTGLAKNIQYF
cdr3_nt: TGTGCCAGCAGGGGGGCCGGGACAGGTTTGGCCAAAAACATTCAGTACTTC

d_call: NA
clone_size: NA
v_call: TRBV11-2
j_call: TRBJ2-5
cdr3_aa: CASSLGFGAGQETQYF
cdr3_nt: TGTGCCAGCAGCTTAGGGTTTGGGGCAGGGCAAGAGACCCAGTACTTC

d_call: TRBD1
clone_size: few
v_call: TRBV19
j_call: TRBJ1-2
cdr3_aa: CASSIPGGTYGYTF
cdr3_nt: TGTGCCAGTAGTATCCCAGGGGGCACCTATGGCTACACCTTC

d_call: TRBD1
clone_size: NA
v_call: TRBV7-7
j_call: TRBJ2-5
cdr3_aa: CASRRDRGETQYF
cdr3_nt: TGTGCTAGCAGACGAGACAGGGGAGAGACCCAGTACTTC

d_call: TRBD1
clone_size: NA
v_call: TRBV6-5
j_call: TRBJ2-3
cdr3_aa: CASSGQGADTQYF
cdr3_nt: TGTGCCAGCAGCGGACAGGGGGCAGATACGCAGTATTTT

d_call: NA
clone_size: NA
v_call: TRBV5-6
j_call: TRBJ2-1
cdr3_aa: CASSLTSPNNEQFF
cdr3_nt: TGTGCCAGCAGCTTAACTAGTCCGAACAATGAGCAGTTCTTC

d_call: NA
clone_size: NA
v_call: TRBV28
j_call: TRBJ2-7
cdr3_aa: CASSLWVGSEVSEQYF
cdr3_nt: TGTGCCAGCAGTTTATGGGTAGGATCCGAGGTATCCGAGCAGTACTTC

d_call: TRBD1
clone_size: NA
v_call: TRBV27
j_call: TRBJ2-1
cdr3_aa: CASRVPGTGYNEQFF
cdr3_nt: TGTGCCAGCAGAGTACCCGGGACAGGGTACAATGAGCAGTTCTTC

d_call: NA
clone_size: once
v_call: TRBV6-6
j_call: TRBJ2-5
cdr3_aa: CASTTGGQQTQYF
cdr3_nt: TGTGCCAGCACCACGGGGGGACAACAGACCCAGTACTTC

d_call: NA
clone_size: NA
v_call: TRBV19
j_call: TRBJ1-2
cdr3_aa: CASSIREAVYGYTF
cdr3_nt: TGTGCCAGTAGTATCCGGGAAGCGGTCTATGGCTACACCTTC

d_call: NA
clone_size: NA
v_call: TRBV24-1
j_call: TRBJ2-7
cdr3_aa: CATSDGGAGGIEQYF
cdr3_nt: TGTGCCACCAGTGATGGGGGGGCCGGGGGGATAGAGCAGTACTTC

d_call: TRBD1
clone_size: NA
v_call: TRBV3-1/TRBV3-2
j_call: TRBJ1-5
cdr3_aa: CASSPMGTGAGQPQHF
cdr3_nt: TGTGCCAGCAGCCCAATGGGGACAGGGGCAGGACAGCCCCAGCATTTT

d_call: TRBD2
clone_size: NA
v_call: TRBV2
j_call: TRBJ2-1
cdr3_aa: CASSEGGTGYNEQFF
cdr3_nt: TGTGCCAGCAGTGAGGGAGGGACCGGGTATAATGAGCAGTTCTTC

d_call: NA
clone_size: few
v_call: TRBV28
j_call: TRBJ1-1
cdr3_aa: CASSLSPLGSRNTEAFF
cdr3_nt: TGTGCCAGCAGTTTATCACCATTGGGCAGTCGGAACACTGAAGCTTTCTTT

d_call: NA
clone_size: NA
v_call: TRBV5-8
j_call: TRBJ1-5
cdr3_aa: CASSLPDLGRHF
cdr3_nt: TGTGCCAGCAGCTTGCCCGACCTGGGCAGACATTTT

d_call: NA
clone_size: NA
v_call: TRBV19
j_call: TRBJ1-1
cdr3_aa: CASSIKEQVGTEAFF
cdr3_nt: TGTGCCAGTAGTATAAAGGAACAGGTGGGCACTGAAGCTTTCTTT

d_call: TRBD2
clone_size: NA
v_call: TRBV7-9
j_call: TRBJ2-5
cdr3_aa: CASSPSGGSETQYF
cdr3_nt: TGTGCCAGCAGCCCTAGCGGGGGATCAGAGACCCAGTACTTC

d_call: NA
clone_size: NA
v_call: TRBV3-1/TRBV3-2
j_call: TRBJ2-7
cdr3_aa: CASSQDPAGEAGYYEQYF
cdr3_nt: TGTGCCAGCAGCCAAGATCCCGCCGGAGAGGCGGGATACTACGAGCAGTACTTC

d_call: TRBD2
clone_size: NA
v_call: TRBV3-1/TRBV3-2
j_call: TRBJ2-1
cdr3_aa: CASRHRGTSGSINEQFF
cdr3_nt: TGTGCCAGCAGACACCGGGGGACTAGCGGGAGTATTAATGAGCAGTTCTTC

d_call: TRBD2
clone_size: NA
v_call: TRBV19
j_call: TRBJ2-1
cdr3_aa: CASSIGTSGYNEQFF
cdr3_nt: TGTGCCAGTAGTATAGGGACTAGCGGTTACAATGAGCAGTTCTTC

d_call: NA
clone_size: NA
v_call: TRBV18
j_call: TRBJ2-3
cdr3_aa: CASSPPGRGSTDTQYF
cdr3_nt: TGTGCCAGCTCACCACCAGGGAGAGGTAGCACAGATACGCAGTATTTT

d_call: TRBD1
clone_size: NA
v_call: TRBV27
j_call: TRBJ1-4
cdr3_aa: CASKPVGQVHEKLFF
cdr3_nt: TGTGCCAGCAAACCCGTCGGACAGGTTCATGAAAAACTGTTTTTT

d_call: NA
clone_size: NA
v_call: TRBV7-9
j_call: TRBJ1-4
cdr3_aa: CASSPGQDQKLFF
cdr3_nt: TGTGCCAGCAGCCCCGGACAAGACCAAAAACTGTTTTTT

d_call: NA
clone_size: few
v_call: TRBV7-2
j_call: TRBJ2-3
cdr3_aa: CASSLAGAGTDTQYF
cdr3_nt: TGTGCCAGCAGCTTAGCGGGGGCCGGGACAGATACGCAGTATTTT

d_call: NA
clone_size: NA
v_call: TRBV5-1
j_call: TRBJ2-3
cdr3_aa: CASSRSYTDTQYF
cdr3_nt: TGCGCCAGCAGTCGTAGCTACACAGATACGCAGTATTTT

d_call: TRBD1
clone_size: NA
v_call: TRBV28
j_call: TRBJ2-7
cdr3_aa: CASSFSGAGQGSYEQYF
cdr3_nt: TGTGCCAGCAGTTTTAGTGGGGCGGGACAGGGCTCCTACGAGCAGTACTTC

d_call: TRBD2
clone_size: once
v_call: TRBV5-1
j_call: TRBJ2-7
cdr3_aa: CASRLGLAGDEQYF
cdr3_nt: TGCGCCAGCAGGCTGGGACTAGCGGGAGACGAGCAGTACTTC

d_call: NA
clone_size: once
v_call: TRBV6-4
j_call: TRBJ1-2
cdr3_aa: CASSDGAGAYYGYTF
cdr3_nt: TGTGCCAGCAGTGACGGGGCAGGGGCTTATTATGGCTACACCTTC

d_call: NA
clone_size: NA
v_call: TRBV6-5
j_call: TRBJ2-3
cdr3_aa: CASSYNPGGNTQYF
cdr3_nt: TGTGCCAGCAGTTATAACCCAGGGGGGAATACGCAGTATTTT

d_call: TRBD1
clone_size: NA
v_call: TRBV25-1
j_call: TRBJ1-3
cdr3_aa: CASSEGQGAGNTIYF
cdr3_nt: TGTGCCAGCAGTGAAGGACAGGGGGCTGGAAACACCATATATTTT

d_call: TRBD1
clone_size: NA
v_call: TRBV7-9
j_call: TRBJ2-7
cdr3_aa: CASSPRDRSSYEQYF
cdr3_nt: TGTGCCAGCAGCCCCCGGGACAGAAGCTCCTACGAGCAGTACTTC

d_call: NA
clone_size: NA
v_call: TRBV20-1
j_call: TRBJ2-3
cdr3_aa: CSATPNTQYF
cdr3_nt: TGCAGTGCTACCCCAAATACGCAGTATTTT

d_call: NA
clone_size: NA
v_call: TRBV6-5
j_call: TRBJ2-5
cdr3_aa: CASRRAMTVQETQYF
cdr3_nt: TGTGCCAGCAGGCGGGCAATGACGGTCCAAGAGACCCAGTACTTC

d_call: NA
clone_size: NA
v_call: TRBV19
j_call: TRBJ1-1
cdr3_aa: CASNEFTQGEAFF
cdr3_nt: TGTGCCAGTAATGAGTTTACCCAGGGTGAAGCTTTCTTT

d_call: TRBD1
clone_size: few
v_call: TRBV4-1
j_call: TRBJ1-5
cdr3_aa: CASSRNTGAAQPQHF
cdr3_nt: TGCGCCAGCAGCCGAAATACAGGGGCGGCTCAGCCCCAGCATTTT

d_call: TRBD2
clone_size: NA
v_call: TRBV19
j_call: TRBJ2-5
cdr3_aa: CASRGLRETQYF
cdr3_nt: TGTGCCAGTAGGGGACTAAGAGAGACCCAGTACTTC

d_call: NA
clone_size: NA
v_call: TRBV6-1
j_call: TRBJ1-1
cdr3_aa: CASSEEGWGGMNTEAFF
cdr3_nt: TGTGCCAGCAGTGAAGAGGGTTGGGGGGGGATGAACACTGAAGCTTTCTTT

d_call: NA
clone_size: NA
v_call: TRBV9
j_call: TRBJ2-3
cdr3_aa: CASSAGVPRSTDTQYF
cdr3_nt: TGTGCCAGCAGCGCCGGGGTCCCCCGAAGCACAGATACGCAGTATTTT

d_call: TRBD2
clone_size: NA
v_call: TRBV19
j_call: TRBJ2-1
cdr3_aa: CASSFSGGAYNEQFF
cdr3_nt: TGTGCCAGTAGCTTTAGCGGGGGGGCCTACAATGAGCAGTTCTTC

d_call: NA
clone_size: few
v_call: TRBV5-4
j_call: TRBJ1-2
cdr3_aa: CASSLGTDRGYTF
cdr3_nt: TGTGCCAGCAGCTTGGGTACAGATCGTGGCTACACCTTC

d_call: NA
clone_size: NA
v_call: TRBV18
j_call: TRBJ1-4
cdr3_aa: CASSPGQFNEKLFF
cdr3_nt: TGTGCCAGCTCACCAGGGCAGTTTAATGAAAAACTGTTTTTT

d_call: NA
clone_size: NA
v_call: TRBV5-1
j_call: TRBJ2-3
cdr3_aa: CASSQSPQGTDTQYF
cdr3_nt: TGCGCCAGCAGCCAATCCCCCCAGGGCACAGATACGCAGTATTTT

d_call: NA
clone_size: NA
v_call: TRBV5-1
j_call: TRBJ2-7
cdr3_aa: CASSLAGTPSYEQYF
cdr3_nt: TGCGCCAGCAGCTTGGCCGGGACACCCTCCTACGAGCAGTACTTC

d_call: NA
clone_size: NA
v_call: TRBV12-3/TRBV12-4
j_call: TRBJ1-1
cdr3_aa: CASRASAEAFF
cdr3_nt: TGTGCCAGCAGAGCTAGCGCTGAAGCTTTCTTT

d_call: TRBD1
clone_size: few
v_call: TRBV27
j_call: TRBJ1-6
cdr3_aa: CASSLGQGWSSPLHF
cdr3_nt: TGTGCCAGCAGTCTAGGACAGGGGTGGTCTTCACCCCTCCACTTT

d_call: NA
clone_size: NA
v_call: TRBV27
j_call: TRBJ2-1
cdr3_aa: CASRPEGGTVSYNEQFF
cdr3_nt: TGTGCCAGCAGGCCCGAAGGCGGGACAGTCTCCTACAATGAGCAGTTCTTC

d_call: NA
clone_size: NA
v_call: TRBV7-2
j_call: TRBJ2-7
cdr3_aa: CASSLTGGAYEQYF
cdr3_nt: TGTGCCAGCAGCTTAACAGGTGGGGCCTACGAGCAGTACTTC

d_call: TRBD2
clone_size: NA
v_call: TRBV7-2
j_call: TRBJ2-4
cdr3_aa: CASSPGTSGSAYNIQYF
cdr3_nt: TGTGCCAGCAGCCCCGGGACTAGCGGGAGCGCCTACAACATTCAGTACTTC